Listed below are T cell receptor beta chains from one sample, sequenced in a study of blood T cell repertoires in COVID-19. Profiling relied on immunoSEQ multiplex PCR, and the TCRdb table lists in-frame clones only, not all of them. The sample includes more than 300,000 clones, more than 70% of them seen just once. Sequenced input: peripheral blood. These receptors originate from a woman between 25 and 40 years old with COVID-19, enrolled during active disease. Both conserved end residues are part of each CDR3. Fields, in order: J gene, V gene, clone size, D gene, CDR3 protein, CDR3 DNA. The D gene is left open where the match is weak. Not all rows give a size; the values are once, few, many and, for expanded clones, a class.

J: TRBJ1-6; V: TRBV19; size: NA; D: TRBD1; CDR3: CASIRTGVNNSPLHF; DNA: TGTGCCAGTATTCGGACAGGGGTTAATAATTCACCCCTCCACTTT
J: TRBJ1-2; V: TRBV2; size: NA; D: TRBD1; CDR3: CASRGTVQNYGYTF; DNA: TGTGCCAGCAGGGGGACAGTCCAAAACTATGGCTACACCTTC
J: TRBJ1-2; V: TRBV5-1; size: NA; D: NA; CDR3: CASSLAGGYTF; DNA: TGCGCCAGCAGCTTGGCGGGTGGCTACACCTTC
J: TRBJ1-1; V: TRBV4-1; size: NA; D: TRBD1; CDR3: CASSQGDRVDLGAFF; DNA: TGCGCCAGCAGCCAGGGGGACAGGGTGGACTTAGGAGCTTTCTTT
J: TRBJ1-2; V: TRBV6-5; size: NA; D: NA; CDR3: CASSYSIETRGGYTF; DNA: TGTGCCAGCAGTTACTCGATAGAGACCCGCGGCGGCTACACCTTC
J: TRBJ1-3; V: TRBV10-3; size: once; D: NA; CDR3: CAIRTDGLRNTIYF; DNA: TGTGCCATCAGGACCGACGGCCTGCGGAACACCATATATTTT
J: TRBJ2-5; V: TRBV27; size: NA; D: NA; CDR3: CATSKEGTQYF; DNA: TGTGCCACTTCTAAGGAGGGGACCCAGTACTTC
J: TRBJ2-2; V: TRBV6-1; size: NA; D: NA; CDR3: CASSEMETGELFF; DNA: TGTGCCAGCAGTGAAATGGAGACCGGGGAGCTGTTTTTT
J: TRBJ1-2; V: TRBV5-4; size: NA; D: TRBD1; CDR3: CASSYQDRVGGYTF; DNA: TGTGCCAGCAGTTACCAAGACAGGGTGGGAGGCTACACCTTC
J: TRBJ2-5; V: TRBV21-1; size: NA; D: NA; CDR3: CAIRGTQYF; DNA: TGTGCCATCCGGGGGACCCAGTACTTC
J: TRBJ2-2; V: TRBV10-1; size: NA; D: NA; CDR3: CATSGTPTTGELFF; DNA: TGCGCCACCTCGGGGACACCGACTACCGGGGAGCTGTTTTTT
J: TRBJ1-5; V: TRBV6-5; size: NA; D: NA; CDR3: CASAPTGNSNQPQHF; DNA: TGTGCCAGCGCCCCGACCGGGAATAGCAATCAGCCCCAGCATTTT
J: TRBJ1-6; V: TRBV19; size: NA; D: NA; CDR3: CASSLDKGMSPLHF; DNA: NA
J: TRBJ1-5; V: TRBV19; size: NA; D: NA; CDR3: CAVRKGNQPQHF; DNA: TGTGCCGTGAGGAAGGGCAATCAGCCCCAGCATTTT
J: TRBJ2-5; V: TRBV5-4; size: NA; D: TRBD1; CDR3: CASSPPGTGGGKTQYF; DNA: TGTGCCAGCAGCCCGCCCGGTACAGGGGGCGGCAAGACCCAGTACTTC
J: TRBJ2-1; V: TRBV28; size: NA; D: TRBD2; CDR3: CASSLAGGRVNEQFF; DNA: TGTGCCAGCAGTCTAGCGGGGGGGCGGGTCAATGAGCAGTTCTTC
J: TRBJ1-3; V: TRBV9; size: NA; D: NA; CDR3: CASSVSPDSGNTIYF; DNA: TGTGCCAGCAGCGTGTCACCAGACTCTGGAAACACCATATATTTT
J: TRBJ2-3; V: TRBV7-9; size: NA; D: NA; CDR3: CASSLVKGSSGDTQYF; DNA: TGTGCCAGCAGCTTAGTAAAAGGCAGTTCAGGAGATACGCAGTATTTT
J: TRBJ2-7; V: TRBV7-9; size: NA; D: TRBD2; CDR3: CASSRALAGGYEQYF; DNA: TGTGCCAGCAGCCGCGCCCTAGCGGGGGGGTACGAGCAGTACTTC
J: TRBJ2-3; V: TRBV28; size: NA; D: NA; CDR3: CASSFVRLRDPRSTDTQYF; DNA: TGTGCCAGCAGTTTTGTGCGACTGCGGGATCCAAGAAGCACAGATACGCAGTATTTT
J: TRBJ2-2; V: TRBV6-5; size: NA; D: TRBD1; CDR3: CAGTGPNTGELFF; DNA: TGTGCCGGGACAGGTCCTAACACCGGGGAGCTGTTTTTT
J: TRBJ2-4; V: TRBV6-6; size: NA; D: NA; CDR3: CASLSGPQNIQYF; DNA: TGTGCCAGCCTAAGCGGACCTCAAAACATTCAGTACTTC
J: TRBJ1-5; V: TRBV19; size: NA; D: NA; CDR3: CASSIAALSATTQHF; DNA: TGTGCCAGTAGTATAGCCGCCCTATCCGCTACTACCCAGCATTTT
J: TRBJ1-6; V: TRBV18; size: once; D: NA; CDR3: CASSKQENSPLHF; DNA: TGTGCCAGCTCAAAACAGGAGAATTCACCCCTCCACTTT
J: TRBJ1-1; V: TRBV5-3; size: few; D: TRBD1; CDR3: CARSQGGTDEAFF; DNA: TGTGCCAGAAGCCAAGGAGGGACAGACGAAGCTTTCTTT
J: TRBJ2-1; V: TRBV20-1; size: NA; D: TRBD2; CDR3: CSASDGGGSDEQFF; DNA: TGCAGTGCTAGTGACGGGGGGGGTTCGGATGAGCAGTTCTTC
J: TRBJ2-1; V: TRBV19; size: NA; D: TRBD1; CDR3: CASSIIFSGQSYNEQFF; DNA: TGTGCCAGTAGTATCATATTTTCGGGACAGAGCTACAATGAGCAGTTCTTC
J: TRBJ1-1; V: TRBV28; size: NA; D: NA; CDR3: CASSATSVGTEAFF; DNA: TGTGCCAGCAGCGCGACTTCGGTGGGCACTGAAGCTTTCTTT
J: TRBJ1-5; V: TRBV5-6; size: NA; D: NA; CDR3: CASSLVQRENQPQHF; DNA: TGTGCCAGCAGCTTGGTCCAGCGGGAAAATCAGCCCCAGCATTTT
J: TRBJ1-4; V: TRBV30; size: NA; D: TRBD1; CDR3: CAWSPLQGAREKLFF; DNA: TGTGCCTGGAGTCCCCTACAGGGGGCGAGGGAAAAACTGTTTTTT
J: TRBJ1-1; V: TRBV28; size: NA; D: NA; CDR3: CASSPIGVTNTEAFF; DNA: TGTGCCAGCAGCCCAATAGGGGTAACGAACACTGAAGCTTTCTTT
J: TRBJ2-5; V: TRBV16; size: few; D: TRBD1; CDR3: CASSRPLGQGVKTQYF; DNA: TGTGCCAGCAGCCGCCCCTTGGGACAGGGGGTAAAGACCCAGTACTTC
J: TRBJ2-1; V: TRBV19; size: NA; D: NA; CDR3: CASSIRRDSSYNEQFF; DNA: TGTGCCAGTAGTATAAGGAGGGACAGTTCCTACAATGAGCAGTTCTTC
J: TRBJ1-6; V: TRBV4-1; size: NA; D: NA; CDR3: CASSQVLDRGEGNSPLHF; DNA: TGCGCCAGCAGCCAAGTTCTCGATCGGGGTGAGGGAAATTCACCCCTCCACTTT
J: TRBJ1-2; V: TRBV19; size: once; D: NA; CDR3: CASRLGHQANYGYTF; DNA: TGTGCCAGTAGGCTCGGACACCAGGCTAACTATGGCTACACCTTC
J: TRBJ2-1; V: TRBV7-8; size: NA; D: NA; CDR3: CASSLARSILAEQFF; DNA: TGTGCCAGCAGCTTAGCGCGGTCGATTCTGGCTGAGCAGTTCTTC
J: TRBJ2-7; V: TRBV6-5; size: NA; D: TRBD1; CDR3: CASSRQGISSYEQYF; DNA: TGTGCCAGCAGCAGACAGGGGATTTCCTCCTACGAGCAGTACTTC
J: TRBJ2-5; V: TRBV14; size: NA; D: NA; CDR3: CASSRRETQYF; DNA: TGTGCCAGCAGCCGCAGAGAGACCCAGTACTTC
J: TRBJ2-3; V: TRBV18; size: NA; D: NA; CDR3: CASSPTAATSTDTQYF; DNA: TGTGCCAGCTCACCAACGGCGGCTACTAGCACAGATACGCAGTATTTT
J: TRBJ1-1; V: TRBV5-4; size: NA; D: TRBD1; CDR3: CASSLRDREAFF; DNA: TGTGCCAGCAGCTTGCGGGACAGGGAAGCTTTCTTT
J: TRBJ1-6; V: TRBV30; size: NA; D: NA; CDR3: CAWVTGFNSPLHF; DNA: TGTGCCTGGGTAACAGGGTTTAATTCACCCCTCCACTTT
J: TRBJ1-5; V: TRBV7-9; size: NA; D: NA; CDR3: CASSVQGRDQPQHF; DNA: TGTGCCAGCAGCGTACAGGGACGGGATCAGCCCCAGCATTTT
J: TRBJ2-1; V: TRBV30; size: NA; D: NA; CDR3: CAWRVVYNEQFF; DNA: TGTGCCTGGAGAGTAGTCTACAATGAGCAGTTCTTC
J: TRBJ2-7; V: TRBV27; size: NA; D: NA; CDR3: CASKGTRGGEQYF; DNA: TGTGCCAGCAAAGGGACGAGGGGGGGTGAGCAGTACTTC
J: TRBJ2-7; V: TRBV30; size: NA; D: NA; CDR3: CAWSVRSLGPSYEQYF; DNA: TGTGCCTGGAGTGTACGTTCCTTGGGCCCATCCTACGAGCAGTACTTC
J: TRBJ1-2; V: TRBV12-3/TRBV12-4; size: NA; D: TRBD1; CDR3: CASSPQGNYGYTF; DNA: TGTGCCAGCAGTCCACAGGGGAACTATGGCTACACCTTC
J: TRBJ1-2; V: TRBV6-5; size: NA; D: TRBD1; CDR3: CATTWGQEGGYTF; DNA: TGTGCCACCACTTGGGGACAGGAAGGGGGCTACACCTTC
J: TRBJ1-2; V: TRBV27; size: NA; D: NA; CDR3: CASAVTGNYGYTF; DNA: TGTGCCAGTGCCGTCACAGGAAACTATGGCTACACCTTC
J: TRBJ1-2; V: TRBV2; size: NA; D: NA; CDR3: CASSPTETHGYTF; DNA: TGTGCCAGCAGTCCGACAGAGACACATGGCTACACCTTC
J: TRBJ1-1; V: TRBV6-2/TRBV6-3; size: NA; D: TRBD1; CDR3: CASSPGTANTEAFF; DNA: TGTGCCAGCAGTCCCGGGACAGCGAACACTGAAGCTTTCTTT
J: TRBJ1-1; V: TRBV19; size: NA; D: TRBD1; CDR3: CASSITGVRTEAFF; DNA: TGTGCCAGTAGTATAACAGGGGTGAGGACTGAAGCTTTCTTT
J: TRBJ2-4; V: TRBV19; size: NA; D: TRBD1; CDR3: CASSIRRQGAKNIQYF; DNA: TGTGCCAGTAGTATCCGGAGACAGGGGGCCAAAAACATTCAGTACTTC
J: TRBJ2-2; V: TRBV4-1; size: NA; D: TRBD2; CDR3: CASSQAGGGTGELFF; DNA: TGCGCCAGCAGCCAAGCCGGGGGAGGGACCGGGGAGCTGTTTTTT
J: TRBJ1-1; V: TRBV5-4; size: NA; D: NA; CDR3: CASSSAYTEAFF; DNA: TGTGCCAGCAGCTCTGCGTACACTGAAGCTTTCTTT
J: TRBJ2-2; V: TRBV5-1; size: few; D: TRBD2; CDR3: CASSLGGTRGTGELFF; DNA: TGCGCCAGCAGCTTGGGCGGGACTAGGGGAACCGGGGAGCTGTTTTTT
J: TRBJ1-1; V: TRBV6-5; size: NA; D: TRBD1; CDR3: CASTQGTGEAFF; DNA: TGTGCCAGCACCCAAGGGACAGGAGAAGCTTTCTTT
J: TRBJ1-1; V: TRBV7-9; size: few; D: TRBD1; CDR3: CASSLQGASTEAFF; DNA: TGTGCCAGCAGTCTACAGGGGGCGAGCACTGAAGCTTTCTTT
J: TRBJ1-2; V: TRBV19; size: NA; D: TRBD1; CDR3: CASIGVNTGDYGYTF; DNA: TGTGCCAGTATCGGGGTTAACACAGGGGACTATGGCTACACCTTC
J: TRBJ2-1; V: TRBV7-8; size: NA; D: NA; CDR3: CASSLASNYNEQFF; DNA: TGTGCCAGCAGCTTAGCCTCTAACTACAATGAGCAGTTCTTC
J: TRBJ1-3; V: TRBV11-2; size: NA; D: TRBD1; CDR3: CASSSIGTAGNTIYF; DNA: TGTGCCAGCAGCTCAATTGGGACAGCTGGAAACACCATATATTTT